This T cell receptor beta chain was identified during a study of T cells expressing NK-cell markers. Study summary: Repertoires of TCR beta were obtained from T cells sorted as CD3+CD56+NKG2C+, CD3+CD56+NKG2C- and CD3+CD56-NKG2C+. Study findings and constraints: In 5 to 7 donors, dominant CD3+CD56+NKG2C+ clones formed about 1.0-7.5% of CD8+ cells. In four donors, dominant clonotypes made up about 25-60.1% of CD3+CD56-NKG2C+ cells.

CDR3 size: 13 residues. To note about this clonotype: The target antigen is unknown.

As the method of synthesis, 5'RACE template switching with UMIs yielded TCR beta cDNA. Following a re-call of the 5' RACE reads, TCRdb has one entry per CDR3 protein and lacks DNA. Its table records hundreds of thousands of distinct CDR3 sequences. The sequenced sample was blood T cells: a sorted CD56 or NKG2C T cell subset, CD4+ or CD8+ T cells, or bulk PBMC T cells (not recorded which). The TCR originated in a woman aged 18-69 years in good health. This chain joins TRBV12-3 or TRBV12-4 and TRBJ2-2; TCRdb indicates TRBD2, and absent DNA this call remains unverified. The CDR3 protein is CASRTSGTGELFF.